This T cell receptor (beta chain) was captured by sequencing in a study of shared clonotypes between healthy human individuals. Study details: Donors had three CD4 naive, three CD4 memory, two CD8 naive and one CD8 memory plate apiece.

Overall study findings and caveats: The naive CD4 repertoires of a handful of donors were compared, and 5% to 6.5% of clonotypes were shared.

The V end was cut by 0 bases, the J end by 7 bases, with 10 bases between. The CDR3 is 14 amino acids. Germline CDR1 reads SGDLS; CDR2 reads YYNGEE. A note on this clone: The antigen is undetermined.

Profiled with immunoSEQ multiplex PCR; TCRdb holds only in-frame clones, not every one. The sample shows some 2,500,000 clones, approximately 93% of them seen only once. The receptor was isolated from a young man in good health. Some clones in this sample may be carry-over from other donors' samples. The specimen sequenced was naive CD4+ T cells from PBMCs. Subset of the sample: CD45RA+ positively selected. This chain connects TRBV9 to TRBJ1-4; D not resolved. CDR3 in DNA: TGTGCCAGCAGCGTAGGGGGTGGCAGTGAAAAACTGTTTTTT. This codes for CASSVGGGSEKLFF.